Listed here is a single T cell receptor beta chain. This specimen belongs to a study of OX40 agonist ivuxolimab in advanced cancers. The V gene lost 8 bases and the J gene lost 8 bases, with 16 bases spanning the gap. Germline assignment: CDR1 MNHEY and CDR2 SMNVEV (reference sequence). The CDR3 covers 13 residues. The repertoire was sequenced with immunoSEQ multiplex PCR; TCRdb's copy has only in-frame clones and lacks some. The table records tens of thousands of clones, 85% to 90% of them present only once. The sequencing used CD4+ or CD8+ T cells sorted from blood, collected in a trial of the OX40 agonist ivuxolimab. The chain joins TRBV27 to TRBJ2-1; D is possibly TRBD1 (7 bases). This TCR derives from an adult with an advanced solid tumor such as melanoma, head and neck, liver or kidney cancer. The CDR3 DNA reads as TGTGCCAGCTTAAACCAGGGGGGCGATGAGCAGTTCTTC. Translation: CASLNQGGDEQFF.